Listed below are T cell receptor beta chains from one sample, sequenced in a study of CD8+CD57+ T cells in acquired aplastic anemia. From the reads, TCRdb called clonotypes with MiXCR, one entry per CDR3 protein. The table shows 160,000 or so distinct CDR3 sequences, with roughly half occurring only once. The sequenced sample was sorted CD4+, CD8+, or CD8+CD57+ T cells (not recorded which) from PBMCs. The receptor set was obtained from a human donor with aplastic anemia. The CDR3 runs from the conserved cysteine through the conserved F or W. A D gene is named only where the DNA matches it firmly. A clone size is listed for some rows: how often the clone was seen (once, few, many), or a class if it is expanded.

V	D	J	size	DNA	CDR3
TRBV12-3/TRBV12-4	TRBD2	TRBJ2-3	many	TGTGCCAGCAGTCTCCAGCGGGGCCAACCCCTTACGCAGTATTTT	CASSLQRGQPLTQYF
TRBV19	.	TRBJ1-5	.	TGTGCCAGTAGCCCCATAGGAGGGTTCAATCAGCCCCAGCCCCAGCATTTT	CASSPIGGFNQPQPQHF
TRBV7-6	TRBD1	TRBJ2-1	.	TGCGCCAGCAGCCTGGCAGGGGGCCAAGAGACCCAGTTCTTC	CASSLAGGQETQFF
TRBV20-1	TRBD1	TRBJ2-4	many	TGCAGTGCCTACGGACAGGGGGCAAACATTCAGTACTTC	CSAYGQGANIQYF
TRBV9	TRBD1	TRBJ2-7	.	TGTGCCAGCAGCGTAGGGGCAGGGGGCTACGAGCAGTACTTC	CASSVGAGGYEQYF
TRBV7-9	.	TRBJ2-7	.	TGTGCCAGCAGGTCTTTAGTCTCCGAGCAGTACTTC	CASRSLVSEQYF
TRBV20-1	.	TRBJ2-3	many	TGCAGTGCTAGACTCCTCACAGATACGCAGTATTTT	CSARLLTDTQYF
TRBV29-1	TRBD1	TRBJ2-5	many	TGCAGCGTGAATAACAGGGGGCTGGAGACCCAGTACTTC	CSVNNRGLETQYF
TRBV25-1	TRBD1	TRBJ2-7	.	TGTGCCACCAGTGACCCCGGGACAGGGTCCTACGAGCAGTACTTC	CATSDPGTGSYEQYF
TRBV30	.	TRBJ1-4	few	TGTGCCTGGAGTTCGGCCTTGGCTAATGAAAAACTGTTTTTT	CAWSSALANEKLFF
TRBV5-6	.	TRBJ1-5	many	TGTGCCAGCAGCTTAGGAGATCAGCCCCAGCATTTT	CASSLGDQPQHF
TRBV7-2	.	TRBJ2-7	.	TGTGCCAGCAGCTTTACTAGCTACGAGCAGTACTTC	CASSFTSYEQYF
TRBV7-2	TRBD1	TRBJ2-2	.	TGTGCCAGCAGCTTAGGGACAGGGGACTTCGGGGAGCTGTTTTTT	CASSLGTGDFGELFF
TRBV11-3	TRBD1	TRBJ2-1	many	TGTGCCAGCAGCTCGACAGGGGAAGCCTACAATGAGCAGTTCTTC	CASSSTGEAYNEQFF
TRBV19	TRBD1	TRBJ2-3	.	TGTGCCAGTAGCTTTGGGACAGGGGGCTTAGATACGCAGTATTTT	CASSFGTGGLDTQYF
TRBV10-3	.	TRBJ2-6	.	TGTGCCATCAGTGAGGGGGGATCTGGGGCCAACGTCCTGACTTTC	CAISEGGSGANVLTF
TRBV7-9	.	TRBJ2-7	.	TGTGCCAGCAGCCTCCATTACGAGCAGTACTTC	CASSLHYEQYF
TRBV7-6	.	TRBJ1-2	.	TGTGCCAGCAGCTTAGCCAGGGTGGGCGGCTACACCTTC	CASSLARVGGYTF
TRBV7-9	.	TRBJ2-7	.	TGTGCCAGCAGCCACAACACCTACGAGCAGTACTTC	CASSHNTYEQYF
TRBV10-2	TRBD2	TRBJ2-6	.	TGCGCCATGCGAGCGGGGGGGGCCAACGTCCTGACTTTC	CAMRAGGANVLTF
TRBV11-2	.	TRBJ2-3	medium-sized	TGTGCCAGCAGCTTAGATCGAAGCGCAGATACGCAGTATTTT	CASSLDRSADTQYF
TRBV2	.	TRBJ1-3	.	TGTGCCAGCGGGGCTGATAGGGGAAACACCATATATTTT	CASGADRGNTIYF
TRBV12-3/TRBV12-4	.	TRBJ1-5	many	TGTGCCAGCAGTTTGGACTATAGCAATCAGCCCCAGCATTTT	CASSLDYSNQPQHF
TRBV5-8	.	TRBJ2-5	many	TGTGCCAGCAGCTTCGACTCCACCGGGACCCAGTACTTC	CASSFDSTGTQYF
TRBV14	TRBD1	TRBJ2-7	.	TGTGCCAGCAGCCAAGTCCGCACGGGACAGGGACGCCGTGAGCAGTACTTC	CASSQVRTGQGRREQYF
TRBV24-1	.	TRBJ2-1	.	TGTACCTACAATGAGCAGTTCTTC	CTYNEQFF
TRBV6-1	.	TRBJ2-2	many	TGTGCCAGCAGTCCGGGCGCGAGGGGGGAGCTGTTTTTT	CASSPGARGELFF
TRBV2	TRBD1	TRBJ2-7	.	TGTGCCAGCAGTCCCGGGACAGGCTACTACGAGCAGTACTTC	CASSPGTGYYEQYF
TRBV2	.	TRBJ1-4	.	TGTGCCAGCAGCGGAATAACAACTAATGAAAAACTGTTTTTT	CASSGITTNEKLFF
TRBV11-2	TRBD2	TRBJ2-1	few	TGTGCCAGCAGCTTATTACTAGCGCCCGACAATGAGCAGTTCTTC	CASSLLLAPDNEQFF
TRBV5-1	.	TRBJ1-1	many	TGCGCCAGCAGCTTGGAAGTAGGGCAGCTGAACACTGAAGCTTTCTTT	CASSLEVGQLNTEAFF
TRBV15	.	TRBJ1-1	.	TGTGCCACCATCAGAAAGGGAGGTATCACTGAAGCTTTCTTT	CATIRKGGITEAFF
TRBV7-2	.	TRBJ1-2	many	TGTGCCAGCAGCTTACAAGGGGACTATGGCTACACCTTC	CASSLQGDYGYTF
TRBV5-1	.	TRBJ2-7	.	TGCGCCAGCAGCTTGTGGGAACAGGAGGTCTCCTACGAGCAGTACTTC	CASSLWEQEVSYEQYF
TRBV20-1	TRBD1	TRBJ2-1	.	TGCAGTGCTAGAAGGGACAGGCTGTTCTTC	CSARRDRLFF
TRBV9	TRBD1	TRBJ1-5	.	TGTGCCAGCAGCGGGGGACAGGGGGGAAGTCAGCCCCAGCATTTT	CASSGGQGGSQPQHF
TRBV10-3	TRBD2	TRBJ2-7	.	TGTGCCATCCGCGCTAGCGGGAGTTCCTCCTACGAGCAGTACTTC	CAIRASGSSSYEQYF
TRBV7-9	TRBD1	TRBJ2-7	.	TGTGCCAGCACCTCGCCCGGGACAGCCTTCTACGAGCAGTACTTC	CASTSPGTAFYEQYF
TRBV10-3	TRBD2	TRBJ2-3	.	TGTGCCAGCAGGAGAGTAGCGGGACGAGGGATTAGTACAGATACGCAGTATTTT	CASRRVAGRGISTDTQYF
TRBV6-2/TRBV6-3	TRBD1	TRBJ1-2	.	TGTGCCAGCAGTCCGAGGATGACAGGGCACTATGGCTACACCTTC	CASSPRMTGHYGYTF
TRBV27	.	TRBJ1-5	.	TGTGTCAGCAGTAGCAGGGTGCCCGACAATCAGCCCCAGCATTTT	CVSSSRVPDNQPQHF
TRBV25-1	.	TRBJ1-5	few	.	CASSEHASFLWTRHQHF
TRBV4-2	TRBD2	TRBJ2-1	.	TGTGCCAGCAGCCAAGAGGCCGGTAGCGGGCCGGATGAGCAGTTCTTC	CASSQEAGSGPDEQFF
TRBV27	.	TRBJ1-3	few	TGTGCCAGCAGTTCACTACAGGGTGCTGGAAACACCATATATTTT	CASSSLQGAGNTIYF
TRBV2	.	TRBJ1-2	many	TGTGCCAGCAGTTCCCGTCGGAACCTTGCCTATGGCTACACCTTC	CASSSRRNLAYGYTF
TRBV11-2	TRBD2	TRBJ2-3	.	TGTGCCAGCAGCTTCGACCGACCACTAGCGGGCCCAGATACGCAGTATTTT	CASSFDRPLAGPDTQYF
TRBV20-1	TRBD2	TRBJ2-3	.	TGCAGTGCTCCAGCGGGGGGGCGGTCAGATACGCAGTATTTT	CSAPAGGRSDTQYF
TRBV10-3	TRBD1	TRBJ1-1	.	TGTGCCAGCAGCCAAAACGGGGCAGGGGGAAACACTGAAGCTTTCTTT	CASSQNGAGGNTEAFF
TRBV15	TRBD2	TRBJ2-1	.	TGTGCCACCAGCAGCCCTATTCTAGCGGGGGGCAGGGATGAGCAGTTCTTC	CATSSPILAGGRDEQFF
TRBV20-1	.	TRBJ1-1	.	TGCAGTGCTAGAGAAGACACGAACACTGAAGCTTTCTTT	CSAREDTNTEAFF